Listed below are T cell receptor beta chains from one sample, sequenced in a study of lymphopenia after photon versus proton radiotherapy. Only in-frame clones appear in the TCRdb table, and some are missing; sequencing was by immunoSEQ multiplex PCR. Of under 20,000 clones listed, 80% to 95% are singletons. The material sequenced was peripheral blood, taken from a patient treated with photon-based radiotherapy. The source is a woman between 40 and 55 years old with cholangiocarcinoma. Each CDR3 is given with its conserved first and last residue. D genes are given only for firm matches. The size entry is marked missing in some rows and otherwise reads once, few, many or a size class.

D gene: TRBD1; clone size: .; J gene: TRBJ2-3; V gene: TRBV9; CDR3 length: 13; CDR3 DNA: TGTGCCAGCGGGACAGGGGACGCAGATACGCAGTATTTT; CDR3 protein: CASGTGDADTQYF
D gene: .; clone size: .; J gene: TRBJ2-7; V gene: TRBV5-1; CDR3 length: 14; CDR3 DNA: TGCGCCAGCCAGGAGAATGGTCGCTCCTACGAGCAGTACTTC; CDR3 protein: CASQENGRSYEQYF
D gene: .; clone size: .; J gene: TRBJ1-1; V gene: TRBV28; CDR3 length: 15; CDR3 DNA: TGTGCCAGCAGTTTTCGAACAGCTCAAAGCGCTGAAGCTTTCTTT; CDR3 protein: CASSFRTAQSAEAFF
D gene: TRBD2; clone size: .; J gene: TRBJ2-5; V gene: TRBV7-2; CDR3 length: 14; CDR3 DNA: TGTGCCAGCAGCGCTAGCGGCCCAATGGAGACCCAGTACTTC; CDR3 protein: CASSASGPMETQYF
D gene: TRBD2; clone size: .; J gene: TRBJ2-1; V gene: TRBV7-6; CDR3 length: 15; CDR3 DNA: TGTGCCAGCAGCTTAGTCCTAGCGGAGAGGAATGAGCAGTTCTTC; CDR3 protein: CASSLVLAERNEQFF
D gene: TRBD1; clone size: .; J gene: TRBJ1-4; V gene: TRBV6-5; CDR3 length: 15; CDR3 DNA: TGTGCCAGCAGTTCGCCACAGGGGATTAATGAAAAACTGTTTTTT; CDR3 protein: CASSSPQGINEKLFF
D gene: TRBD1; clone size: .; J gene: TRBJ2-5; V gene: TRBV7-8; CDR3 length: 14; CDR3 DNA: TGTGCCAGCAGCTCGACAGGGCGGTTAAAGACCCAGTACTTC; CDR3 protein: CASSSTGRLKTQYF
D gene: .; clone size: .; J gene: TRBJ1-3; V gene: TRBV14; CDR3 length: 17; CDR3 DNA: TGTGCCAGCAGCCAAGAGGAAGGTCTCGGCGGTCGAAACACCATATATTTT; CDR3 protein: CASSQEEGLGGRNTIYF
D gene: .; clone size: .; J gene: TRBJ2-2; V gene: TRBV7-9; CDR3 length: 13; CDR3 DNA: TGTGCCGACTCAGGCGGGACCCCCGGGGAGCTGTTTTTT; CDR3 protein: CADSGGTPGELFF
D gene: TRBD2; clone size: .; J gene: TRBJ2-1; V gene: TRBV19; CDR3 length: 16; CDR3 DNA: TGTGCCAGTACCTTAGGACTAGCGGGACCCCCCCCTGAGCAGTTCTTC; CDR3 protein: CASTLGLAGPPPEQFF
D gene: TRBD2; clone size: .; J gene: TRBJ2-7; V gene: TRBV7-2; CDR3 length: 15; CDR3 DNA: TGTGCCAGCAGCCTTAGCGGGAGCCTGTTTTATGAGCAGTACTTC; CDR3 protein: CASSLSGSLFYEQYF
D gene: .; clone size: .; J gene: TRBJ1-1; V gene: TRBV9; CDR3 length: 15; CDR3 DNA: TGTGCCAGCAGCGTTGGCACCGGGCCCAACACTGAAGCTTTCTTT; CDR3 protein: CASSVGTGPNTEAFF
D gene: .; clone size: .; J gene: TRBJ2-3; V gene: TRBV29-1; CDR3 length: 12; CDR3 DNA: TGCAGCGTTGATTTCCTGGCTGATACGCAGTATTTT; CDR3 protein: CSVDFLADTQYF
D gene: .; clone size: .; J gene: TRBJ2-7; V gene: TRBV30; CDR3 length: 12; CDR3 DNA: TGTGCCTGGAGTGTACAGGGCTACGAGCAGTACTTC; CDR3 protein: CAWSVQGYEQYF
D gene: .; clone size: .; J gene: TRBJ1-5; V gene: TRBV19; CDR3 length: 15; CDR3 DNA: TGTGCCAGTAGTATAACCCCCAGGGGCAATCAGCCCCAGCATTTT; CDR3 protein: CASSITPRGNQPQHF
D gene: .; clone size: .; J gene: TRBJ1-6; V gene: TRBV11-2; CDR3 length: 14; CDR3 DNA: TGTGCCAGCAGCTTAGTCCCGGGCAAAACACCCCTCCACTTT; CDR3 protein: CASSLVPGKTPLHF
D gene: TRBD1; clone size: .; J gene: TRBJ2-7; V gene: TRBV5-1; CDR3 length: 17; CDR3 DNA: TGCGCCAGCAGCCTGTCGCAAACGGGGCAGGGGGCGCGCGAGCAGTACTTC; CDR3 protein: CASSLSQTGQGAREQYF
D gene: .; clone size: .; J gene: TRBJ2-7; V gene: TRBV13; CDR3 length: 14; CDR3 DNA: TGTGCCAGCAGCTTCGGCGGCGGGCTTGGCGAGCAGTACTTC; CDR3 protein: CASSFGGGLGEQYF
D gene: TRBD1; clone size: .; J gene: TRBJ1-3; V gene: TRBV7-9; CDR3 length: 15; CDR3 DNA: TGTGCCAGCAGCTCCCCAGGGGGGTTCGGAAACACCATATATTTT; CDR3 protein: CASSSPGGFGNTIYF
D gene: .; clone size: .; J gene: TRBJ1-1; V gene: TRBV15; CDR3 length: 15; CDR3 DNA: TGTGCCACCAGCAGGGTTAGCTCCGGGAACACTGAAGCTTTCTTT; CDR3 protein: CATSRVSSGNTEAFF
D gene: .; clone size: .; J gene: TRBJ2-2; V gene: TRBV19; CDR3 length: 16; CDR3 DNA: TGTGCCAGTAGTCTAGGGAGACACCTTAACACCGGGGAGCTGTTTTTT; CDR3 protein: CASSLGRHLNTGELFF
D gene: .; clone size: .; J gene: TRBJ2-1; V gene: TRBV30; CDR3 length: 12; CDR3 DNA: TGTGCCTGGAGGTCCCCTCGCGACCGGCAGTTCTTC; CDR3 protein: CAWRSPRDRQFF
D gene: .; clone size: .; J gene: TRBJ2-1; V gene: TRBV6-4; CDR3 length: 13; CDR3 DNA: TGTGCCAGCACCCCGGACAGCAACAATGAGCAGTTCTTC; CDR3 protein: CASTPDSNNEQFF
D gene: TRBD2; clone size: .; J gene: TRBJ2-7; V gene: TRBV11-2; CDR3 length: 18; CDR3 DNA: TGTGCCAGCAGCTTAGCTGCGCGACTAGCGGGAGGACCCTACGAGCAGTACTTC; CDR3 protein: CASSLAARLAGGPYEQYF
D gene: .; clone size: .; J gene: TRBJ1-2; V gene: TRBV11-2; CDR3 length: 15; CDR3 DNA: TGTGCCAGCAGCTTAGATGTCAGCTGGAACTATGGCTACACCTTC; CDR3 protein: CASSLDVSWNYGYTF
D gene: TRBD2; clone size: .; J gene: TRBJ2-1; V gene: TRBV11-2; CDR3 length: 14; CDR3 DNA: TGTGCCAGCAGCCCGCGACTAGCGGGCAATGAGCAGTTCTTC; CDR3 protein: CASSPRLAGNEQFF
D gene: .; clone size: .; J gene: TRBJ1-1; V gene: TRBV29-1; CDR3 length: 14; CDR3 DNA: TGCAGCGTTTCCCAGGACATACCGAACACTGAAGCTTTCTTT; CDR3 protein: CSVSQDIPNTEAFF
D gene: .; clone size: .; J gene: TRBJ1-2; V gene: TRBV4-1; CDR3 length: 14; CDR3 DNA: TGCGCCAGCAGCCAAGTAGGGGGGAACTATGGCTACACCTTC; CDR3 protein: CASSQVGGNYGYTF
D gene: .; clone size: .; J gene: TRBJ1-5; V gene: TRBV6-1; CDR3 length: 14; CDR3 DNA: TGTGCCATACCGGGGGCCGGGAGCGTGGAGCCCCAGCATTTT; CDR3 protein: CAIPGAGSVEPQHF
D gene: .; clone size: .; J gene: TRBJ1-6; V gene: TRBV2; CDR3 length: 15; CDR3 DNA: TGTGCCAGCAGTGACAGTAGCTCCTATAATTCACCCCTCCACTTT; CDR3 protein: CASSDSSSYNSPLHF
D gene: .; clone size: .; J gene: TRBJ2-5; V gene: TRBV11-3; CDR3 length: 11; CDR3 DNA: TGTGCCAGCAGCTTAGAAGAGACCCAGTACTTC; CDR3 protein: CASSLEETQYF
D gene: TRBD2; clone size: few; J gene: TRBJ2-7; V gene: TRBV30; CDR3 length: 16; CDR3 DNA: TGTGCCTGGAGCGGGACTAGCGGGAGGGCGGCCTACGAGCAGTACTTC; CDR3 protein: CAWSGTSGRAAYEQYF
D gene: .; clone size: once; J gene: TRBJ2-3; V gene: TRBV7-2; CDR3 length: 15; CDR3 DNA: TGTGCCAGCAGCTTAGCTGGGGTTAGTCAAGATACGCAGTATTTT; CDR3 protein: CASSLAGVSQDTQYF
D gene: .; clone size: .; J gene: TRBJ1-1; V gene: TRBV5-4; CDR3 length: 17; CDR3 DNA: TGTGCCAGCAGCTTGGGGGGAGGGAGAGTAGGTCGCACTGAAGCTTTCTTT; CDR3 protein: CASSLGGGRVGRTEAFF
D gene: .; clone size: .; J gene: TRBJ2-7; V gene: TRBV7-3; CDR3 length: 13; CDR3 DNA: TGTGCCAGCAGCTTAGACTGGGGTTACGAGCAGTACTTC; CDR3 protein: CASSLDWGYEQYF
D gene: .; clone size: .; J gene: TRBJ1-1; V gene: TRBV5-4; CDR3 length: 15; CDR3 DNA: TGTGCCAGCAGCTTCCAGGGGAGGAGGAACACTGAAGCTTTCTTT; CDR3 protein: CASSFQGRRNTEAFF
D gene: .; clone size: once; J gene: TRBJ1-1; V gene: TRBV27; CDR3 length: 15; CDR3 DNA: TGTGCCAGCAAATCCGTGGGGCTTCGGAACACTGAAGCTTTCTTT; CDR3 protein: CASKSVGLRNTEAFF
D gene: TRBD1; clone size: .; J gene: TRBJ1-6; V gene: TRBV27; CDR3 length: 16; CDR3 DNA: TGTGCCAGCAGTAGAAGGACAGGGAGTGAAAATTCACCCCTCCACTTT; CDR3 protein: CASSRRTGSENSPLHF
D gene: TRBD2; clone size: .; J gene: TRBJ2-3; V gene: TRBV5-4; CDR3 length: 15; CDR3 DNA: TGTGCCAGCAGCTTGGGTGCCCCTAGCGGATTGACGCAGTATTTT; CDR3 protein: CASSLGAPSGLTQYF
D gene: TRBD1; clone size: .; J gene: TRBJ1-2; V gene: TRBV28; CDR3 length: 16; CDR3 DNA: TGTGCCACCGGGCCCCCCCCGGGACAGGGGGCTACCGGCTACACCTTC; CDR3 protein: CATGPPPGQGATGYTF
D gene: TRBD1; clone size: once; J gene: TRBJ2-2; V gene: TRBV7-9; CDR3 length: 16; CDR3 DNA: TGTGCCAGCAGCACCACAGGGGGGCGAGGCACCGGGGAGCTGTTTTTT; CDR3 protein: CASSTTGGRGTGELFF
D gene: TRBD1; clone size: .; J gene: TRBJ2-5; V gene: TRBV19; CDR3 length: 15; CDR3 DNA: TGTGCCAGTAGTATCGGGACAGGGTACAAAGAGACCCAGTACTTC; CDR3 protein: CASSIGTGYKETQYF
D gene: .; clone size: .; J gene: TRBJ1-1; V gene: TRBV4-3; CDR3 length: 15; CDR3 DNA: TGCGCCAGCAGCCAACTCGTATCAGGGAACACTGAAGCTTTCTTT; CDR3 protein: CASSQLVSGNTEAFF
D gene: .; clone size: .; J gene: TRBJ1-6; V gene: TRBV5-1; CDR3 length: 15; CDR3 DNA: TGCGCCAGCTCTATAGAGAGACGGACGAATTCACCCCTCCACTTT; CDR3 protein: CASSIERRTNSPLHF
D gene: .; clone size: .; J gene: TRBJ2-3; V gene: TRBV14; CDR3 length: 13; CDR3 DNA: TGTGCCAGCAGCCAAGATCTAACAGATACGCAGTATTTT; CDR3 protein: CASSQDLTDTQYF
D gene: .; clone size: .; J gene: TRBJ1-1; V gene: TRBV28; CDR3 length: 15; CDR3 DNA: TGTGCCAGCAAAGTACAGGCCGGCCTCGTGTCTGAAGCTTTCTTT; CDR3 protein: CASKVQAGLVSEAFF
D gene: TRBD1; clone size: .; J gene: TRBJ2-2; V gene: TRBV9; CDR3 length: 15; CDR3 DNA: TGTGCCAGCAGCGTAGGACAGGGGTTCACCGGGGAGCTGTTTTTT; CDR3 protein: CASSVGQGFTGELFF
D gene: .; clone size: .; J gene: TRBJ1-1; V gene: TRBV6-1; CDR3 length: 14; CDR3 DNA: TGTGCCAGCAGTGCCGGCAGGGTATACACTGAAGCTTTCTTT; CDR3 protein: CASSAGRVYTEAFF
D gene: TRBD1; clone size: .; J gene: TRBJ1-1; V gene: TRBV5-1; CDR3 length: 13; CDR3 DNA: TGCGCCAGCAGCTTGGGAGACAGGGGAGAAGCTTTCTTT; CDR3 protein: CASSLGDRGEAFF
D gene: .; clone size: .; J gene: TRBJ1-5; V gene: TRBV7-9; CDR3 length: 13; CDR3 DNA: TGTGCCAGCAGCTTAGGGTTTAATCAGCCCCAGCATTTT; CDR3 protein: CASSLGFNQPQHF
D gene: .; clone size: .; J gene: TRBJ1-6; V gene: TRBV28; CDR3 length: 17; CDR3 DNA: TGTGCCAGCACCCAATCTGGGGGTCTTTCAGGGTATTCACCCCTCCACTTT; CDR3 protein: CASTQSGGLSGYSPLHF